This is a list of T cell receptor beta chains from one sample in a study of T cells in Graves' hyperthyroidism and ophthalmopathy. TCRdb fed the multiplex PCR reads into MiXCR, producing one record per CDR3 protein. Of about 560,000 distinct CDR3 sequences listed, roughly 14% were seen once; the top ten hold roughly 7.3%. The sample was blood. These receptors were taken from a young woman with Graves' hyperthyroidism. Both conserved end residues are part of each CDR3. D genes are given only for firm matches.

d_gene	v_gene	j_gene	CDR3aa
-	TRBV18	TRBJ2-7	CASSPVQFYEQYF
-	TRBV20-1	TRBJ1-1	CSAPSGKGVNTEAFF
TRBD1	TRBV28	TRBJ2-7	CTSRTGYSYEQYF
-	TRBV9	TRBJ2-2	CASSVVVGELFF
TRBD2	TRBV5-4	TRBJ2-3	CASSGGLAATDTQYF
TRBD2	TRBV7-3	TRBJ2-2	CASSPWTSGITGELFF
-	TRBV30	TRBJ2-7	CAWSVLAAQVYEQYF
-	TRBV6-1	TRBJ1-2	CASSESVWTYGYTF
-	TRBV30	TRBJ2-7	CAWSVTGDGYEQYF
TRBD2	TRBV5-1	TRBJ2-2	CASSLVLAETGELFF
TRBD1	TRBV7-2	TRBJ2-1	CASSFLNRGNNEQFF
TRBD2	TRBV30	TRBJ2-2	CAWTGAGTSGTGELFF
TRBD1	TRBV5-6	TRBJ1-4	CASSSDRRDEKLFF
-	TRBV4-3	TRBJ2-7	CASSQDRGNYEQYF
-	TRBV10-3	TRBJ2-3	CAISEETDTQYF
TRBD2	TRBV25-1	TRBJ2-5	CASSALAGRTGETQYF
-	TRBV10-2	TRBJ2-3	CASSDPRRSTDTQYF
-	TRBV4-3	TRBJ2-7	CASSQVGDYEQYF
TRBD1	TRBV4-2	TRBJ2-2	CASSQVSQGITGELFF
-	TRBV6-2/TRBV6-3	TRBJ2-5	CASNPAARETQYF
-	TRBV4-1	TRBJ2-6	CASSQVPGAGANVLTF
-	TRBV19	TRBJ1-5	CASSMVRDGQPQHF
-	TRBV5-5	TRBJ1-2	CASRPVPPGNYGYTF
-	TRBV28	TRBJ1-2	CASSDAENYGYTF
-	TRBV5-1	TRBJ2-1	CASSLLLPGSYNEQFF
-	TRBV11-2	TRBJ1-5	CASSQLIDQPQHF
TRBD2	TRBV28	TRBJ2-3	CASRPSGRQDTQYF
-	TRBV25-1	TRBJ1-5	CASSERTHLIPQHF
TRBD1	TRBV6-1	TRBJ1-5	CASSEGGQDYQPQHF
-	TRBV7-3	TRBJ2-1	CASSLTGVSGNEQFF
TRBD1	TRBV7-9	TRBJ2-7	CASSNRDRAAYEQYF
-	TRBV20-1	TRBJ1-6	CSARGRGGRWSSYNSPLHF
-	TRBV7-9	TRBJ1-1	CASSLEGRYSRNTEAFF
TRBD1	TRBV20-1	TRBJ1-6	CSAPPGQSNNPLGSPLHF
-	TRBV29-1	TRBJ1-2	CSVSQDRINYGYTF
-	TRBV24-1	TRBJ2-1	CATSPTGSSYNEQFF
-	TRBV15	TRBJ2-1	CATSREVQAVVQFF
-	TRBV30	TRBJ1-4	CAWSVMEGGAEKLFF
TRBD1	TRBV6-4	TRBJ1-5	CASTGQGDQPQHF
-	TRBV27	TRBJ2-7	CASSSDGRWQYF